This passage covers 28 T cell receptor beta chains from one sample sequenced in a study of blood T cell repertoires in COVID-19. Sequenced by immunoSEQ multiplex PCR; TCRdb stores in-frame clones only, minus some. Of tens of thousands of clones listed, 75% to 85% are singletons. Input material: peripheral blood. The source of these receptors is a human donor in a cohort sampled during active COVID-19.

The CDR3 region has the DNA TGTGCCACCAGCAGAGATTTGGCGGGTCCGGGGGTGGATACGCAGTATTTT. This sequence encodes CATSRDLAGPGVDTQYF. J is TRBJ2-3 and V is TRBV15; the D gene is possibly TRBD2 (6 bases). The germline CDR1 and CDR2 sequences are LNHNV and YYDKDF (reference sequence). V lost 0 bases, J lost 6 bases, and 19 bases lay in between. The CDR3 is 17 amino acids.

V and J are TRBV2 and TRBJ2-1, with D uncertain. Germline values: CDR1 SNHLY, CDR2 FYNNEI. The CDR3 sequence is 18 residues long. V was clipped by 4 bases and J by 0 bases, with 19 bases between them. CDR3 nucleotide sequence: TGTGCCAGCAGTGTTGACATTCCGATGCTTGTCTCCTACAATGAGCAGTTCTTC. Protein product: CASSVDIPMLVSYNEQFF.

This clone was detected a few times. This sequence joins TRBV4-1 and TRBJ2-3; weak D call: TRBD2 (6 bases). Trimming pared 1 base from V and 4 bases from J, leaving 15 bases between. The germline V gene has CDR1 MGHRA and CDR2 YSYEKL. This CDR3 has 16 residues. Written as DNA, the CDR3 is TGCGCCAGCAGCCAAGCAGCAGGCTGGGGGGCAGATACGCAGTATTTT. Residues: CASSQAAGWGADTQYF.

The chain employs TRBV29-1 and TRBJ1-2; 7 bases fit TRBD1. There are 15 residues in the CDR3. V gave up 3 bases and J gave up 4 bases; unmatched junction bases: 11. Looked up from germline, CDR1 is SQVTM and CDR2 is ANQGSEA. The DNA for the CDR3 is TGCAGCGTTGACGTGAATCTCAGGGGGAGCTATGGCTACACCTTC. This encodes CSVDVNLRGSYGYTF.

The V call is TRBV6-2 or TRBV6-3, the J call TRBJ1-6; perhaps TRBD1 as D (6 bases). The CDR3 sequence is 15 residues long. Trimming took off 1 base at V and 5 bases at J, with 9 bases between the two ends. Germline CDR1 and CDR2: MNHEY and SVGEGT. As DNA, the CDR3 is TGTGCCAGCAGTTACTACAGGGTGGATAATTCACCCCTCCACTTT. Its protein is CASSYYRVDNSPLHF.

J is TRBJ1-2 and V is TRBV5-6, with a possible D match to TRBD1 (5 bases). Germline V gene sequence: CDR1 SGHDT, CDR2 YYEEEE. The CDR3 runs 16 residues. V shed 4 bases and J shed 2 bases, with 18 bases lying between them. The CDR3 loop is CASSLTTGLLNYGYTF. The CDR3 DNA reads TGTGCCAGCAGCCTAACTACGGGACTCCTCAACTATGGCTACACCTTC.

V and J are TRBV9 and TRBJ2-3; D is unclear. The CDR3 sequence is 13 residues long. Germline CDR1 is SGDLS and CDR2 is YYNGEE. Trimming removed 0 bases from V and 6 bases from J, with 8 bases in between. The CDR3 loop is CASSVDGRDTQYF. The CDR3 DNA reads TGTGCCAGCAGCGTAGATGGGCGCGATACGCAGTATTTT.

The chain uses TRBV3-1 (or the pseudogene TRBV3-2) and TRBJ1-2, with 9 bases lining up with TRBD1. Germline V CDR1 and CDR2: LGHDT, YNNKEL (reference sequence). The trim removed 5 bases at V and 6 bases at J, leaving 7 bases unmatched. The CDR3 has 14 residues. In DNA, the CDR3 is TGTGCCAGCAGCTTGGCCGGGACAGGGCATGGCTACACCTTC. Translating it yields CASSLAGTGHGYTF.

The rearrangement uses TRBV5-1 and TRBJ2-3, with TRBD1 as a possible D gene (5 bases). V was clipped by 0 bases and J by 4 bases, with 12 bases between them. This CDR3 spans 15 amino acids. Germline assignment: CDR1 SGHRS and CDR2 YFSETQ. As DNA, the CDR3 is TGCGCCAGCAGCTTGGCTGGGGAAGGGGCAGATACGCAGTATTTT. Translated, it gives CASSLAGEGADTQYF. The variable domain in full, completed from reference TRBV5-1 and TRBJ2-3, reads KAGVTQTPRYLIKTRGQQVTLSCSPISGHRSVSWYQQTPGQGLQFLFEYFSETQRNKGNFPGRFSGRQFSNSRSEMNVSTLELGDSALYLCASSLAGEGADTQYFGPGTRLTVL.

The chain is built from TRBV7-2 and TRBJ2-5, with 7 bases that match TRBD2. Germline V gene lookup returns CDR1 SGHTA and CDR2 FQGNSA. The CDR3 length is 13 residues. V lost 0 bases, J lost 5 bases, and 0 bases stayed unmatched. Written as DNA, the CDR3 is TGTGCCAGCAGCTTAGCGGGGGGGGAGACCCAGTACTTC. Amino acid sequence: CASSLAGGETQYF.

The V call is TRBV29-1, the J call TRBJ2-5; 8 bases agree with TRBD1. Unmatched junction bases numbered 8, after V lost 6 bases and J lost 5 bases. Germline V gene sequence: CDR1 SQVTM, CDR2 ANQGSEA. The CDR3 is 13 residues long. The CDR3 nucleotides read TGCAGCGTCAGGCAGGGGGCTCGGGAGACCCAGTACTTC. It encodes CSVRQGARETQYF. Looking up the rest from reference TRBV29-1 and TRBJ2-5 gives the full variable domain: SAVISQKPSRDICQRGTSLTIQCQVDSQVTMMFWYRQQPGQSLTLIATANQGSEATYESGFVIDKFPISRPNLTFSTLTVSNMSPEDSSIYLCSVRQGARETQYFGPGTRLLVL.

The CDR3: CAWRQTTGTNGYTF. DNA of the CDR3: TGTGCCTGGAGACAAACGACAGGCACTAATGGCTACACCTTC. This rearrangement joins TRBV30 to TRBJ1-2, with D possibly TRBD1 on 6 matching bases. V lost 3 bases, J lost 6 bases, and 17 bases lay in between. The CDR3 loop spans 14 amino acids. CDR1 GTSNPN and CDR2 SVGIG come from the germline V gene (reference sequence). Full variable domain (missing parts from reference TRBV30 and TRBJ1-2): SQTIHQWPATLVQPVGSPLSLECTVEGTSNPNLYWYRQAAGRGLQLLFYSVGIGQISSEVPQNLSASRPQDRQFILSSKKLLLSDSGFYLCAWRQTTGTNGYTFGSGTRLTVV.

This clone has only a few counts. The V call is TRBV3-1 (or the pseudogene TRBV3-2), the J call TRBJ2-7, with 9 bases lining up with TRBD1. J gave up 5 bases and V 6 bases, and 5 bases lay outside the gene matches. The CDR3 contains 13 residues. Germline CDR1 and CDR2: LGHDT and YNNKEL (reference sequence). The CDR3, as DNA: TGTGCCAGCAGGGGACAGGGCAGCCACGAGCAGTACTTC. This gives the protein CASRGQGSHEQYF.

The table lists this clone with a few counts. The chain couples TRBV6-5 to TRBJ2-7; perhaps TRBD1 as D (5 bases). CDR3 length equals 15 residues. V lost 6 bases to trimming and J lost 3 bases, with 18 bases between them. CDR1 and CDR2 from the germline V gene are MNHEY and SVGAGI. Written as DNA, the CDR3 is TGTGCCAGCAGGTGGACACCCTTAACGCTCTACGAGCAGTACTTC. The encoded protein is CASRWTPLTLYEQYF.

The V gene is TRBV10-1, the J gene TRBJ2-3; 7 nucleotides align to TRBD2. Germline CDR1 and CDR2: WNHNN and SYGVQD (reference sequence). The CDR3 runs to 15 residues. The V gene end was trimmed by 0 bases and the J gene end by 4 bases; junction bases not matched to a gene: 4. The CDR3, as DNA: TGCGCCAGCAGTGAGTCTGGGGGGGGTCCAGATACGCAGTATTTT. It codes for CASSESGGGPDTQYF.

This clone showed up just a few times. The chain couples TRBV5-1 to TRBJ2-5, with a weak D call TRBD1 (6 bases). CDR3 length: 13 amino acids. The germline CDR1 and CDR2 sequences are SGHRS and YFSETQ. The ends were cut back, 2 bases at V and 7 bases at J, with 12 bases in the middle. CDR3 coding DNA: TGCGCCAGCAGCTTAGGGACAACCGGGACCCAGTACTTC. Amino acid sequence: CASSLGTTGTQYF.

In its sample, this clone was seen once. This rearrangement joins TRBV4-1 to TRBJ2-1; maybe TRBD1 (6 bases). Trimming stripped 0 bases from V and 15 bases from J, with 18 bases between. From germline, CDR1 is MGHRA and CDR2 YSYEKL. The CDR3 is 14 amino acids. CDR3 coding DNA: TGCGCCAGCAGCCAAGATCACACGGGGACACGACGGTTCTTC. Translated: CASSQDHTGTRRFF.

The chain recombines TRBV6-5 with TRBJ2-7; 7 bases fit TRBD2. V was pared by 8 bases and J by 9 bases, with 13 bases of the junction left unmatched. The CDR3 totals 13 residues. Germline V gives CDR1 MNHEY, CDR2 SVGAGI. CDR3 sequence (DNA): TGTGCCAGCGTGGCGGCTAGCGGATATGGGCAGTACTTC. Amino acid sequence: CASVAASGYGQYF.

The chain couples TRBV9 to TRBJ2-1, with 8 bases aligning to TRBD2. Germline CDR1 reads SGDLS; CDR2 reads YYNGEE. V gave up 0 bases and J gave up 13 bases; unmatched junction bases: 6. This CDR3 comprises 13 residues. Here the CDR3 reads CASSVARGGSQFF. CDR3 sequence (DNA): TGTGCCAGCAGCGTAGCTCGCGGGGGGTCTCAGTTCTTC.

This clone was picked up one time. CDR3 DNA sequence: TGTGCCACCCATTCACAGGGGGCAGGCTATGGCTACACCTTC. It yields the protein CATHSQGAGYGYTF. The chain combines TRBV19 with TRBJ1-2, with TRBD1 matching 9 bases. CDR1 and CDR2 from the germline V gene are LNHDA and SQIVND (reference sequence). J was trimmed by 4 bases and V by 10 bases; bases with no gene match: 10. The CDR3 has 14 residues.

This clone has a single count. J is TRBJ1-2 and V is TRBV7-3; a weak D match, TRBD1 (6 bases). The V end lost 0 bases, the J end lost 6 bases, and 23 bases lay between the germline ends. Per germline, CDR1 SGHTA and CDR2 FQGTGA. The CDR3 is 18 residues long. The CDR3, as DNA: TGTGCCAGCAGCTTAACGGGAGCACCCACAGGGTTCGGCCATGGCTACACCTTC. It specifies CASSLTGAPTGFGHGYTF.

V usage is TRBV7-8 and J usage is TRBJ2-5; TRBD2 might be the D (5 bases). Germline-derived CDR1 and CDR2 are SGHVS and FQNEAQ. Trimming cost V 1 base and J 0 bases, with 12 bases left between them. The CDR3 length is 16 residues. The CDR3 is CASSLEKRVHQETQYF. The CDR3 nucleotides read TGTGCCAGCAGCTTAGAGAAGAGGGTGCACCAAGAGACCCAGTACTTC.

CDR3 DNA: TGCGCCAGCAGCTTGTTGCAGGGGGTCTCCGATACGCAGTATTTT. Its protein is CASSLLQGVSDTQYF. This chain uses TRBV5-1 with TRBJ2-3; 7 nucleotides match TRBD1. V shed 1 base, J shed 6 bases, and the junction held 8 bases outside the gene matches. CDR1 SGHRS and CDR2 YFSETQ come from the germline V gene. This CDR3 has 15 amino acids.

CDR3 loop: CATSESGQPNTGELFF. CDR3 DNA sequence: TGTGCCACCAGTGAGTCGGGACAACCGAACACCGGGGAGCTGTTTTTT. The chain uses TRBV24-1 and TRBJ2-2; D might be TRBD1 (6 bases). V was cut by 4 bases and J by 0 bases, with 11 bases left in between. The CDR3 covers 16 residues. Germline loops: CDR1 KGHDR, CDR2 SFDVKD.

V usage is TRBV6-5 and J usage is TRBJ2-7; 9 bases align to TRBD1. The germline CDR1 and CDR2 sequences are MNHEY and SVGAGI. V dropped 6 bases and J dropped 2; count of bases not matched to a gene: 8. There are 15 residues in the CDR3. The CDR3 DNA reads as TGTGCCAGCAGCCGGGGACAGGGAGGAACCTACGAGCAGTACTTC. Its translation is CASSRGQGGTYEQYF.

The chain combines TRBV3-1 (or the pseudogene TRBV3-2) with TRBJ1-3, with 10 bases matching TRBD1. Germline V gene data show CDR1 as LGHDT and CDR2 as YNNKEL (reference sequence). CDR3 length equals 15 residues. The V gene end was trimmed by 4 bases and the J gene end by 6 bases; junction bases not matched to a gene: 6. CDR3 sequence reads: CASSPPTGGQNTIYF. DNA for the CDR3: TGTGCCAGCAGCCCCCCGACAGGGGGCCAAAACACCATATATTTT.

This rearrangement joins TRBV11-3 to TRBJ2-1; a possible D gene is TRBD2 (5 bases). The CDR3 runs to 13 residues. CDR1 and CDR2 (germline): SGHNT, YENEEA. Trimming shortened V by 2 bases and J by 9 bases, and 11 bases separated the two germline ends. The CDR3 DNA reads TGTGCCAGCAGCTTACTTGGCGAGGGTGAGCAGTTCTTC. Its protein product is CASSLLGEGEQFF.

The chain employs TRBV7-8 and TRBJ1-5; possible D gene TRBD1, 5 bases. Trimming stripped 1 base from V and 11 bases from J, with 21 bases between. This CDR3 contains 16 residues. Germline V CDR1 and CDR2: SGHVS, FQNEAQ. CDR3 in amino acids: CASSLDLSRALRAQHF. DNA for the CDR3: TGTGCCAGCAGCTTAGACCTGTCCAGGGCCTTAAGAGCCCAGCATTTT. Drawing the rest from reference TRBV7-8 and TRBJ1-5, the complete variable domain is GAGVSQSPRYKVAKRGQDVALRCDPISGHVSLFWYQQALGQGPEFLTYFQNEAQLDKSGLPSDRFFAERPEGSVSTLKIQRTQQEDSAVYLCASSLDLSRALRAQHFGDGTRLSIL.